A selection of T cell receptor beta chains follows, all from one sample in a study of molecular identifiers for immune sequencing clone quantification. TCRdb recomputed calls from the PCR reads with MiXCR, one row per CDR3 protein. The sample has more than 550,000 distinct CDR3 sequences, roughly 23% seen once. The specimen was naive CD8+ T cells from blood, with Jurkat cell RNA spiked in. All receptors derive from a human donor in good health. Some libraries in this study had Jurkat cell RNA spiked in. The CDR3 runs from the conserved cysteine through the conserved F or W. D genes are given only for firm matches. Expanded clones get a size class; other rows say once, few or many, or leave the size out.

j_call	v_call	clone_size	d_call	cdr3_nt	cdr3_aa
TRBJ2-1	TRBV15	many	-	TGTGCCACAGGAGGGGGAGTTGAGCAGTTCTTC	CATGGGVEQFF
TRBJ2-7	TRBV7-6	-	-	TGTGCCAGCAGCTTAGGTTCAGGTCCAAACGAGCAGTACTTC	CASSLGSGPNEQYF
TRBJ2-7	TRBV7-9	-	TRBD2	TGTACCAGCAGCTTAGGGGAGGGGCGGGAGCAGTACTTC	CTSSLGEGREQYF
TRBJ2-7	TRBV6-2/TRBV6-3	-	-	TGTGCCCAGCACGGGGGTCATGCGTACGAGCAGTACTTC	CAQHGGHAYEQYF
TRBJ2-7	TRBV27	many	-	TGTGCCAGCAGTACGGGAGAGTCCTACGAGCAGTACTTC	CASSTGESYEQYF
TRBJ2-3	TRBV28	-	TRBD1	TGTGCCAGCAGTTTATCGCAGGGGGCTAGCACAGATACGCAGTATTTT	CASSLSQGASTDTQYF
TRBJ2-5	TRBV28	many	-	TGTGCCAGCAGACCGGACAGCCAAGAGACCCAGTACTTC	CASRPDSQETQYF
TRBJ2-1	TRBV29-1	many	-	TGCAGCGTTCGGCCGGCAGGGCCCGCGTTAGTACAGTTCTTC	CSVRPAGPALVQFF
TRBJ1-1	TRBV7-9	few	-	TGTGCCAGCAGCTTAGTAGGGTCGGGGAACACTGAAGCTTTCTTT	CASSLVGSGNTEAFF
TRBJ2-7	TRBV12-3/TRBV12-4	few	TRBD2	TGTGCCAGCAGTTTGAGACTAGCCTCCTACGAGCAGTACTTC	CASSLRLASYEQYF
TRBJ2-3	TRBV7-3	many	TRBD2	TGTGCCAGCAGCTCCCCCGGGGGGACACTAGCGGAGGTGACAGATACGCAGTATTTT	CASSSPGGTLAEVTDTQYF
TRBJ2-5	TRBV12-5	many	TRBD2	TGTGCTAGTGGTTTGGATGAAGCGGGAATGGTGACCCAGTACTTC	CASGLDEAGMVTQYF
TRBJ1-1	TRBV4-3	many	-	TGCGCCAGCAGCCAAGATGGGGGCGCCCCTGAAGCTTTCTTT	CASSQDGGAPEAFF
TRBJ2-7	TRBV7-9	few	-	TGTGCCAGCAGCCCCCCCCCGGGACTGTACTTTCACGAGCAGTACTTC	CASSPPPGLYFHEQYF
TRBJ2-3	TRBV7-9	few	TRBD2	TGTGCCGGAAAACTAGCGGGGGGACGTAGCACAGATACGCAGTATTTT	CAGKLAGGRSTDTQYF
TRBJ1-5	TRBV24-1	many	-	TGTGCCACCAGGACAGGTTATTCTGGTCAGCCCCAGCATTTT	CATRTGYSGQPQHF
TRBJ2-1	TRBV5-4	few	-	TGTGCCAGCAGCCCAAGGGTTTTGGACGGGGCCTACAATGAGCAGTTCTTC	CASSPRVLDGAYNEQFF
TRBJ2-3	TRBV19	few	-	TGCCGGGGGCTTACTAGCCCCCCTAGCACAGATACGCAGTATTTT	CRGLTSPPSTDTQYF
TRBJ2-5	TRBV6-5	many	TRBD2	TGTGCCAGCACCCCGGGACTAGGGAGGGAGACCCAGTACTTC	CASTPGLGRETQYF
TRBJ1-1	TRBV6-5	many	TRBD1	TGTGCCAGCAGTCCGGACAGGGCCGCTGAAGCTTTCTTT	CASSPDRAAEAFF
TRBJ2-1	TRBV6-5	-	-	TGTGCCAGCAGCCCGAACCGTAGGGAGCAGTTCTTC	CASSPNRREQFF
TRBJ2-1	TRBV29-1	-	-	TGCAGCGTTGAAGATTCGAGAGGGGGGGTTTACGATGAGCAGTTCTTC	CSVEDSRGGVYDEQFF
TRBJ2-2	TRBV12-5	-	TRBD1	TGTGCTAGTGGACAGGGACAGGGGGCGACCGGGGAGCTGTTTTTT	CASGQGQGATGELFF
TRBJ2-3	TRBV19	-	TRBD2	TGTGCCAGTAGTATTTGGGCGGGAGGGCCTTCAGATACGCAGTATTTT	CASSIWAGGPSDTQYF
TRBJ2-5	TRBV12-3/TRBV12-4	many	-	TGTGCCAGCAGTAGTATGGCGGCCCAGTACTTC	CASSSMAAQYF
TRBJ1-1	TRBV11-2	many	-	TGTGCCAGCAGCTTAGAGGTCGGGACGGAGTTT	CASSLEVGTEF
TRBJ2-5	TRBV20-1	-	-	TGCAGTGCTAGATTTTTGGAGTACCAAGAGACCCAGTACTTC	CSARFLEYQETQYF
TRBJ2-7	TRBV27	many	TRBD2	TGTGCCAGCAGTTCCTCCGGGAGGGCGGGTTGGGCGCAGTACTTC	CASSSSGRAGWAQYF
TRBJ1-1	TRBV5-5	many	TRBD1	TGTGCCAGCAGCTTTGGCTATGGGACAGATATTAACACTGAAGCTTTCTTT	CASSFGYGTDINTEAFF
TRBJ2-7	TRBV7-9	few	-	TGTGCCAGCAGCTTAACACAGACCCCCTACGAGCAGTACTTC	CASSLTQTPYEQYF
TRBJ2-7	TRBV2	-	-	TGTGCCAGCAGTGAAGCCGCCAGGGGCCACGAGCAGTACTTC	CASSEAARGHEQYF